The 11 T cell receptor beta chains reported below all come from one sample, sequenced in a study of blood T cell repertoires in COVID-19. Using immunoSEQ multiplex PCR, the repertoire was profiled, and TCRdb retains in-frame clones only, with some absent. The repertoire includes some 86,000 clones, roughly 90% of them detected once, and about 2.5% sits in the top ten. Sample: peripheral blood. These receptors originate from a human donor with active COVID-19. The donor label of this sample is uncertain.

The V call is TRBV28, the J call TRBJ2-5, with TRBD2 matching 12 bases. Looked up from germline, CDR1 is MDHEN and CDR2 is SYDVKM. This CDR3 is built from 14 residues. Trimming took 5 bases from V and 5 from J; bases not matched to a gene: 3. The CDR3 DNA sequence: TGTGCCAGCAGTCTAGCGGGGGGGCAGGAGACCCAGTACTTC. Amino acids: CASSLAGGQETQYF. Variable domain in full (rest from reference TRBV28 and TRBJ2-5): DVKVTQSSRYLVKRTGEKVFLECVQDMDHENMFWYRQDPGLGLRLIYFSYDVKMKEKGDIPEGYSVSREKKERFSLILESASTNQTSMYLCASSLAGGQETQYFGPGTRLLVL.

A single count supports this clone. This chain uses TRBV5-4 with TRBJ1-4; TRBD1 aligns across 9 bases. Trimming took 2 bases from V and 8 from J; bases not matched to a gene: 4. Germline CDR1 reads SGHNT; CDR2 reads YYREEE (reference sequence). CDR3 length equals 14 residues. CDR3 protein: CASSLQGAGEKLFF. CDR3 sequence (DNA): TGTGCCAGCAGCTTACAGGGGGCGGGGGAAAAACTGTTTTTT.

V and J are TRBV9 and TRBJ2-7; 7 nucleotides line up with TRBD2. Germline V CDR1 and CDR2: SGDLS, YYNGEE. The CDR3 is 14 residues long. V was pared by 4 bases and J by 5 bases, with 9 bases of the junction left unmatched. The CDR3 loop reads CASSPWEGSHEQYF. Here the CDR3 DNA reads TGTGCCAGCAGCCCCTGGGAGGGTAGCCACGAGCAGTACTTC.

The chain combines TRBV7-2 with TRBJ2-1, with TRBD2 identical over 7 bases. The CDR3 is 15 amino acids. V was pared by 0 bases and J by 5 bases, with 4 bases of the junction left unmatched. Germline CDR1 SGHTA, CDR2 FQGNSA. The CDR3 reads CASSLATSANNEQFF. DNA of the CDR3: TGTGCCAGCAGCTTAGCTACTAGCGCAAACAATGAGCAGTTCTTC.

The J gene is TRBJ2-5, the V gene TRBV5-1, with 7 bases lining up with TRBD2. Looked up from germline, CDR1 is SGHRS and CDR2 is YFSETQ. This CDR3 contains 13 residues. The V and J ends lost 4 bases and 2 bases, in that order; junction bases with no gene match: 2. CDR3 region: CASSPGGQETQYF. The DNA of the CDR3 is TGCGCCAGCAGCCCGGGGGGTCAAGAGACCCAGTACTTC.

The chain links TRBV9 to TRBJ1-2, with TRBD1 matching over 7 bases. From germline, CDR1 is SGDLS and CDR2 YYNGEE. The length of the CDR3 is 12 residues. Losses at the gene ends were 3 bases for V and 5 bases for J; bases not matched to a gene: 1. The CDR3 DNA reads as TGTGCCAGCAGCGGACAGGGTTATGGCTACACCTTC. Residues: CASSGQGYGYTF.

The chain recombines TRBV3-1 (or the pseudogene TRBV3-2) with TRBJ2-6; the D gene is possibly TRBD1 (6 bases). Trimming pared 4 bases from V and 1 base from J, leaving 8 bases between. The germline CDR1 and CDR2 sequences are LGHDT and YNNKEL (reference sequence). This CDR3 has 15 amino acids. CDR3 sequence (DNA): TGTGCCAGCAGCCGCAGGGGTTCTGGGGCCAACGTCCTGACTTTC. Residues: CASSRRGSGANVLTF.

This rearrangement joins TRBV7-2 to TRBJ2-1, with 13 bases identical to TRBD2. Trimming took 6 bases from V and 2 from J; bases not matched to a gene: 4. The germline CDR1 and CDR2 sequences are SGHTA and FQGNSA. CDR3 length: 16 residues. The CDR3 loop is CASSRTSGGAYNEQFF. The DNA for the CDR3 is TGTGCCAGCAGTCGTACTAGCGGGGGGGCCTACAATGAGCAGTTCTTC.

The CDR3 coding sequence is TGTGCCAGCAGTTTAACAGGGTACGAGCAGTACTTC. Amino acid sequence: CASSLTGYEQYF. This chain uses TRBV2 with TRBJ2-7; D is possibly TRBD1 (6 bases). Trimming cost V 5 bases and J 4 bases, with 9 bases left between them. The CDR3 length is 12 residues. The V gene's germline CDR1 is SNHLY and CDR2 FYNNEI.

As DNA, the CDR3 is TGTGCCAGCAGGAAGGACAGGGCCTCCTACGAGCAGTACTTC. Protein product: CASRKDRASYEQYF. The J gene is TRBJ2-7, the V gene TRBV2; 8 bases are shared with TRBD1. There are 14 residues in the CDR3. The germline CDR1 and CDR2 sequences are SNHLY and FYNNEI. The V gene end was trimmed by 6 bases and the J gene end by 0 bases; junction bases not matched to a gene: 4. Based on the CDR3 plus reference TRBV2 and TRBJ2-7, the full variable domain is EPEVTQTPSHQVTQMGQEVILRCVPISNHLYFYWYRQILGQKVEFLVSFYNNEISEKSEIFDDQFSVERPDGSNFTLKIRSTKLEDSAMYFCASRKDRASYEQYFGPGTRLTVT.

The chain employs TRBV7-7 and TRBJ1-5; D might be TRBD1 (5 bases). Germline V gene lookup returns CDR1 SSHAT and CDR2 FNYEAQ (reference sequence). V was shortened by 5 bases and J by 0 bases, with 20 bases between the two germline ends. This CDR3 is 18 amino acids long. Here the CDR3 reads CASSPGHKRPYSNQPQHF. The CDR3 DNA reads TGTGCCAGCAGCCCAGGACATAAGAGGCCGTATAGCAATCAGCCCCAGCATTTT.